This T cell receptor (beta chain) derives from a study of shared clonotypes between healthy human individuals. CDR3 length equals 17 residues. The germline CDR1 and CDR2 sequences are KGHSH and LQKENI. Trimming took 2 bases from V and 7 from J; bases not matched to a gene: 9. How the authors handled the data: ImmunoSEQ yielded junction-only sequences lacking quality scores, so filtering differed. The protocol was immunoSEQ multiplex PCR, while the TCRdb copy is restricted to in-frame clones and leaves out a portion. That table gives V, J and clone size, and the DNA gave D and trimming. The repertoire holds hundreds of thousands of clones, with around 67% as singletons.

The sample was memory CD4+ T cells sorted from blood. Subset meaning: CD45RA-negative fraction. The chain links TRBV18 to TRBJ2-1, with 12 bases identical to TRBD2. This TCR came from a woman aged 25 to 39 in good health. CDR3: CASSPASGRVGLNEQFF. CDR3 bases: TGTGCCAGCTCACCAGCTAGCGGGAGGGTCGGTCTGAATGAGCAGTTCTTC.